The T cell receptor (beta chain) under discussion was sequenced for a study of beta chain bispecific antibodies for T cell cancers. Study-wide context: Surviving healthy donor T cells from leukemia-line and bispecific antibody cocultures were TRBV-sequenced for family depletion. Jurkat cells expressed TRBV12-3; HPB-ALL cells expressed TRBV5-5.

By share, this clonotype counts as medium-sized. The antigen is not known. Unique molecular identifier barcodes measured each clonotype's abundance. TCRdb processed the 5' RACE reads anew with MiXCR; each CDR3 protein has one entry. The sample records approximately 15,000 distinct CDR3 sequences, over 2% being singletons. The CDR3 totals 15 residues. The V end lost 6 bases, the J end lost 3 bases, and 17 bases lay between the germline ends. Germline lookup yields CDR1 MDHEN and CDR2 SYDVKM. Study results and caveats: The leukemia cells, rather than normal T cells, gave most of the targeted TRBV signal.

T cells were expanded from blood mononuclear cells for 3 to 4 days with anti-CD3 OKT3 or CD3/CD28 beads. Each coculture: approximately 50,000 target cells, approximately 50,000 normal T cells, bispecific antibody. The sequence came from a human donor in good health. Some clones in this sample may be carry-over from other donors' samples. The chain joins TRBV28 to TRBJ2-5; D is ambiguous. The sequenced sample was healthy donor T cells cultured with leukemia cells. The CDR3 coding sequence is TGTGCCAGCAGCATAACCCGAACCGGAAAAGAGACCCAGTACTTC. The encoded protein is CASSITRTGKETQYF.